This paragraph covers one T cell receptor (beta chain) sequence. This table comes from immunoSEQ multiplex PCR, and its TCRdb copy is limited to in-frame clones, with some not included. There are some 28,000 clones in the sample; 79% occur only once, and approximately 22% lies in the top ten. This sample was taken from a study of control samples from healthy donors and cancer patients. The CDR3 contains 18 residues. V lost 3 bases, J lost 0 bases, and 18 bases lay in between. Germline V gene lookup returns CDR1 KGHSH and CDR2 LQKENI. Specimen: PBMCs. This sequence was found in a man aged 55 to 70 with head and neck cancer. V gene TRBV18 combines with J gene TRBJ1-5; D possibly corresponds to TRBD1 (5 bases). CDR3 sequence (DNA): TGTGCCAGCTCACCCGGGGGTTCAAGAACATATAGCAATCAGCCCCAGCATTTT. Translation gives CASSPGGSRTYSNQPQHF.